Listed here are 19 T cell receptor beta chains from one sample, sequenced in a study of shared clonotypes between healthy human individuals. Assay used: immunoSEQ multiplex PCR; TCRdb lists only in-frame clones, some missing. The data hold roughly 2.2 million clones, with roughly 90% observed a single time. The sample was naive CD4+ T cells from PBMCs. Specified subset: CD45RA+ positively selected. These receptors were taken from a young man in good health. Some clones in this sample may be carry-over from other donors' samples.

The chain couples TRBV7-2 to TRBJ2-1; TRBD2 is a possible D gene (5 bases). There are 14 residues in the CDR3. Germline-derived CDR1 and CDR2 are SGHTA and FQGNSA. Deletions cut 2 bases from V and 4 bases from J, with 9 bases between. In DNA form, the CDR3 reads TGTGCCAGCAGCTTATTACTAGTATACAATGAGCAGTTCTTC. Encoded protein: CASSLLLVYNEQFF.

CDR3 sequence: CASNREGYGYTF. DNA for the CDR3: TGTGCCAGCAACCGTGAGGGCTATGGCTACACCTTC. The chain recombines TRBV28 with TRBJ1-2; D unresolved. The V and J ends lost 7 bases and 4 bases respectively, with 10 bases between them. The germline gives CDR1 MDHEN, CDR2 SYDVKM. The length of the CDR3 is 12 residues.

The CDR3 DNA reads as TGTGCCAGTAGTATCAGGACAGACTCCTACGAGCAGTACTTC. This encodes CASSIRTDSYEQYF. The chain employs TRBV19 and TRBJ2-7; tentative D call: TRBD1 (6 bases). Deletions cut 3 bases from V and 0 bases from J, with 9 bases between. The germline CDR1 and CDR2 sequences are LNHDA and SQIVND (reference sequence). The length of the CDR3 is 14 residues.

The V call is TRBV30, the J call TRBJ2-2; D may be TRBD1 (6 bases). The germline gives CDR1 GTSNPN, CDR2 SVGIG (reference sequence). Trimming stripped 7 bases from V and 0 bases from J, with 9 bases between. CDR3 length equals 13 residues. CDR3: CALDSTNTGELFF. DNA of the CDR3: TGTGCCTTGGACAGCACGAACACCGGGGAGCTGTTTTTT.

The chain joins TRBV7-9 to TRBJ1-1; no clear D gene. CDR1 and CDR2 (germline): SEHNR, FQNEAQ (reference sequence). The germline V and J ends were trimmed by 5 bases and 0 bases, with 13 bases remaining between them. The CDR3 is 15 residues long. The CDR3 loop reads CASSPLRRVNTEAFF. The CDR3 DNA reads as TGTGCCAGCAGCCCCCTTCGTAGGGTGAACACTGAAGCTTTCTTT.

The chain couples TRBV5-1 to TRBJ1-4, with D tentatively TRBD1 (6 bases). CDR3 length equals 17 residues. The ends were cut back, 0 bases at V and 1 base at J, with 13 bases in the middle. Germline V CDR1 and CDR2: SGHRS, YFSETQ. The chain's CDR3 is CASSLDPRGGTNEKLFF. The CDR3 coding sequence is TGCGCCAGCAGCTTGGACCCCAGGGGAGGAACTAATGAAAAACTGTTTTTT.

V is TRBV5-1 and J is TRBJ2-7; 13 bases are shared with TRBD2. The CDR3 loop spans 19 amino acids. Unmatched junction bases numbered 15, after V lost 4 bases and J lost 2 bases. CDR1 is SGHRS and CDR2 is YFSETQ in the germline V gene. CDR3 in amino acids: CASSPGLAGARILAYEQYF. The CDR3 bases are TGCGCCAGCAGCCCCGGACTAGCGGGAGCCCGAATTCTCGCCTACGAGCAGTACTTC.

The chain joins TRBV4-3 to TRBJ2-2, with D unclear. From germline, CDR1 is LGHNA and CDR2 YSLEER. This CDR3 spans 14 amino acids. Trimming cost V 0 bases and J 6 bases, with 8 bases left between them. In DNA form, the CDR3 reads TGCGCCAGCAGCCAAGATCCCCTAGCCGGGGAGCTGTTTTTT. As protein: CASSQDPLAGELFF.

The V gene is TRBV19, the J gene TRBJ1-2; D unclear. The CDR3 extends over 15 amino acids. V lost 1 base, J lost 1 base, and 10 bases lay in between. Germline lookup yields CDR1 LNHDA and CDR2 SQIVND (reference sequence). The CDR3 coding sequence is TGTGCCAGTAGTATAGTGGACGGCTATAACTATGGCTACACCTTC. Protein sequence: CASSIVDGYNYGYTF.

V and J are TRBV5-1 and TRBJ2-5; D remains unclear. This CDR3 is 15 amino acids long. Germline CDR1 and CDR2: SGHRS and YFSETQ. Trimming stripped 4 bases from V and 5 bases from J, with 18 bases between. The chain's CDR3 is CASSQAGEAAETQYF. Written as DNA, the CDR3 is TGCGCCAGCAGCCAGGCTGGAGAGGCGGCGGAGACCCAGTACTTC.

This chain uses TRBV9 with TRBJ1-4; unclear D gene. CDR3 size: 16 residues. CDR1 is SGDLS, CDR2 YYNGEE, per germline. Trimming cost V 0 bases and J 0 bases, with 9 bases left between them. The CDR3 reads CASSVGLVATNEKLFF. In nucleotides, the CDR3 is TGTGCCAGCAGCGTAGGCTTAGTTGCAACTAATGAAAAACTGTTTTTT. Supplemented by reference TRBV9 and TRBJ1-4, the full variable domain reads DSGVTQTPKHLITATGQRVTLRCSPRSGDLSVYWYQQSLDQGLQFLIQYYNGEERAKGNILERFSAQQFPDLHSELNLSSLELGDSALYFCASSVGLVATNEKLFFGSGTQLSVL.

The sample holds one count of this clone. CDR3 residues: CASSSWTGENNEQFF. For the CDR3, the DNA is TGTGCCAGCAGCTCCTGGACAGGGGAAAACAATGAGCAGTTCTTC. The gene calls are TRBV11-2 and TRBJ2-1, with 9 bases fitting TRBD1. This CDR3 spans 15 amino acids. The germline V gene encodes CDR1 SGHAT and CDR2 FQNNGV. Trimming cost V 4 bases and J 5 bases; bases outside gene matches: 6. The full variable domain, in which reference TRBV11-2 and TRBJ2-1 provide the parts outside the CDR3, is EAGVAQSPRYKIIEKRQSVAFWCNPISGHATLYWYQQILGQGPKLLIQFQNNGVVDDSQLPKDRFSAERLKGVDSTLKIQPAKLEDSAVYLCASSSWTGENNEQFFGPGTRLTVL.

The chain has TRBV9 and TRBJ1-1, with D perhaps matching TRBD1 (6 bases). There are 11 residues in the CDR3. With 3 bases removed from V and 7 bases from J, the gap between germline ends came to 7 bases. CDR1 and CDR2 (germline): SGDLS, YYNGEE. DNA for the CDR3: TGTGCCAGCAGCGGCAGGGGTGAAGCTTTCTTT. Its translation: CASSGRGEAFF.

The rearrangement uses TRBV19 and TRBJ1-5; D uncertain. V lost 3 bases and J lost 4, with 10 bases in between. The CDR3 runs to 14 residues. Germline CDR1 reads LNHDA; CDR2 reads SQIVND (reference sequence). The DNA for the CDR3 is TGTGCCAGTAGTATTTGGTCAGCTAATCAGCCCCAGCATTTT. As protein: CASSIWSANQPQHF.

CDR3 sequence reads: CASSVGLANANEQFF. CDR3 bases: TGTGCCAGCAGCGTAGGACTAGCTAATGCCAATGAGCAGTTCTTC. The chain is built from TRBV9 and TRBJ2-1; TRBD2 matches at 7 bases. This CDR3 is built from 15 residues. Losses at the gene ends were 0 bases for V and 6 bases for J; bases not matched to a gene: 6. Germline V gene data show CDR1 as SGDLS and CDR2 as YYNGEE.

The rearrangement uses TRBV15 and TRBJ2-5; 12 positions match TRBD2. The CDR3 spans 16 residues. Germline CDR1 LNHNV, CDR2 YYDKDF (reference sequence). After removal of 2 bases from V and 2 bases from J, the junction contained 3 bases not matched to a gene. CDR3 DNA sequence: TGTGCCACCAGCAGACTAGGACTAGCGGGACAAGAGACCCAGTACTTC. This encodes CATSRLGLAGQETQYF.

CDR3 sequence reads: CASRPGHTNQETQYF. The CDR3, as DNA: TGTGCCAGCCGCCCGGGACACACAAACCAAGAGACCCAGTACTTC. The V gene is TRBV11-1, the J gene TRBJ2-5; D perhaps matches TRBD1 (6 bases). The V end lost 8 bases, the J end lost 0 bases, and 16 bases lay between the germline ends. The CDR3 runs to 15 residues. Germline CDR1 SGHAT, CDR2 FQDESV (reference sequence).

This rearrangement joins TRBV7-9 to TRBJ2-3, with D perhaps matching TRBD2 (5 bases). Per the germline V gene, CDR1 is SEHNR and CDR2 is FQNEAQ (reference sequence). V shed 9 bases and J shed 5 bases, with 12 bases lying between them. This CDR3 region has 12 residues. As DNA, the CDR3 is TGTGCCAGTCGGGCGGAGGTAGATACGCAGTATTTT. As protein: CASRAEVDTQYF.

The chain links TRBV7-9 to TRBJ1-1; D is undetermined. The CDR3 totals 12 residues. The germline V gene has CDR1 SEHNR and CDR2 FQNEAQ (reference sequence). With 5 bases removed from V and 3 bases from J, the gap between germline ends came to 7 bases. The CDR3: CASSRQDTEAFF. The CDR3, as DNA: TGTGCCAGCAGCCGCCAGGACACTGAAGCTTTCTTT.